The 32 T cell receptor beta chains reported below all come from one sample, sequenced in a study of early T cells in non-severe SARS-CoV-2 infection. TCRdb reprocessed the 5' RACE reads via MiXCR and lists one record per CDR3 protein. The sample has fewer than 35,000 distinct CDR3 sequences, about 5.3% seen once. Sequencing was carried out using whole blood. Source of these receptors: an adult who was a healthcare worker with PCR-confirmed SARS-CoV-2 infection or an uninfected control (not recorded which).

In its sample, this clonotype was seen many times. The chain links TRBV19 to TRBJ2-4; D ambiguous. Germline CDR1 and CDR2: LNHDA and SQIVND (reference sequence). The CDR3 has 15 amino acids. Trimming took off 1 base at V and 10 bases at J, with 17 bases between the two ends. The CDR3 is CASSIVPGGVRIQYF. DNA of the CDR3: TGTGCCAGTAGTATAGTGCCGGGTGGGGTGCGGATTCAGTACTTC.

This clonotype occurred many times. The chain employs TRBV20-1 and TRBJ2-3; possibly TRBD2 for D (5 bases). CDR1 DFQATT and CDR2 SNEGSKA come from the germline V gene (reference sequence). CDR3 length equals 12 residues. The germline V and J ends were trimmed by 6 bases and 3 bases, with 10 bases remaining between them. CDR3 nucleotides: TGCAGTGCCGGTCCGGGGACAGATACGCAGTATTTT. It specifies CSAGPGTDTQYF.

The chain recombines TRBV5-4 with TRBJ2-1, with 9 bases that match TRBD2. The trim removed 3 bases at V and 0 bases at J, leaving 1 base unmatched. CDR1 and CDR2 (germline): SGHNT, YYREEE (reference sequence). The CDR3 spans 15 residues. The CDR3 loop reads CASSSLAGSYNEQFF. In nucleotides, the CDR3 is TGTGCCAGCAGCTCACTAGCGGGCTCCTACAATGAGCAGTTCTTC.

The sample holds a few counts of this clonotype. The chain links TRBV6-2 or TRBV6-3 to TRBJ2-6, with D uncertain. This CDR3 has 14 residues. From germline, CDR1 is MNHEY and CDR2 SVGEGT. Trimming cost V 6 bases and J 6 bases, with 12 bases left between them. CDR3 coding DNA: TGTGCCAGCAGGAGCAGGTCGGAGGCCAACGTCCTGACTTTC. Translation: CASRSRSEANVLTF.

This chain links TRBV29-1 with TRBJ2-7; TRBD1 matches at 9 bases. CDR1 SQVTM and CDR2 ANQGSEA come from the germline V gene. The V segment lost 6 bases and the J segment 3 bases; nucleotides outside the gene matches: 3. CDR3 length: 12 residues. CDR3 bases: TGCAGCGTCGGACAGGGGAACTACGAGCAGTACTTC. It codes for CSVGQGNYEQYF.

The chain couples TRBV10-3 to TRBJ2-2; 8 nucleotides agree with TRBD1. Germline V gene sequence: CDR1 ENHRY, CDR2 SYGVKD. V lost 6 bases, J lost 5 bases, and 11 bases stayed unmatched. The CDR3 runs 16 residues. Here the CDR3 reads CAISTGTGGRTGELFF. DNA of the CDR3: TGTGCCATCAGCACAGGAACAGGGGGTCGGACCGGGGAGCTGTTTTTT.

There are a few counts of this clonotype. J is TRBJ1-5 and V is TRBV12-3 or TRBV12-4; D is uncertain. Deletions cut 3 bases from V and 4 bases from J, with 10 bases between. The CDR3 loop spans 14 amino acids. CDR3: CASSFFGLNQPQHF. CDR3 coding DNA: TGTGCCAGCAGTTTCTTCGGTTTGAATCAGCCCCAGCATTTT.

This clonotype occurred many times. The chain has TRBV6-6 and TRBJ2-5; 11 bases agree with TRBD2. Trimming at V came to 5 bases and at J to 1 base, leaving 6 bases not matched to a gene. Germline assignment: CDR1 MNHNY and CDR2 SVGAGI (reference sequence). CDR3 length: 16 amino acids. The CDR3 DNA follows: TGTGCCAGCAGTCCCCTGACTAGCGGGGCCCAAGAGACCCAGTACTTC. This gives the protein CASSPLTSGAQETQYF.

This clonotype has a count of ten or more. DNA of the CDR3: TGTGCCTGCAGCGGGGGATCCTACGAGCAGTACTTC. It yields the protein CACSGGSYEQYF. The chain carries TRBV30 and TRBJ2-7, with TRBD2 matching over 8 bases. The CDR3 loop spans 12 amino acids. CDR1 is GTSNPN and CDR2 is SVGIG in the germline V gene (reference sequence). The trim removed 6 bases at V and 1 base at J, leaving 2 bases unmatched.

The sample holds many counts of this clonotype. The V and J genes are TRBV12-3 or TRBV12-4 and TRBJ2-5; D not resolved. This CDR3 has 15 amino acids. The V end lost 2 bases, the J end lost 1 base, and 11 bases lay between the germline ends. This CDR3 reads CASSLLNAGQETQYF. In nucleotides, the CDR3 is TGTGCCAGCAGTTTATTAAACGCAGGCCAAGAGACCCAGTACTTC.

Here the CDR3 reads CASSFSGFYEQYF. Here the CDR3 DNA reads TGTGCCAGCAGTTTTTCCGGGTTCTACGAGCAGTACTTC. This chain links TRBV27 with TRBJ2-7; no clear D gene. Germline CDR1 reads MNHEY; CDR2 reads SMNVEV (reference sequence). The CDR3 length is 13 residues. Trimming cost V 3 bases and J 3 bases, with 9 bases left between them.

This clonotype appeared many times. V and J are TRBV29-1 and TRBJ1-1, with 11 bases fitting TRBD1. The ends lost 7 bases at V and 6 bases at J; junction bases unmatched: 7. CDR3 length: 13 residues. The V gene's germline CDR1 is SQVTM and CDR2 ANQGSEA. The CDR3 spells CSAGQGARAEAFF. The CDR3 DNA reads TGCAGCGCTGGACAGGGGGCGAGGGCTGAAGCTTTCTTT.

This clonotype was counted at least ten times. This chain joins TRBV20-1 and TRBJ1-1, with a weak D call TRBD1 (5 bases). V was pared by 6 bases and J by 1 base, with 15 bases between. The CDR3 is made up of 14 amino acids. Looked up from germline, CDR1 is DFQATT and CDR2 is SNEGSKA (reference sequence). CDR3 bases: TGCAGTGCCTCCAGCGCGGGGGAGAACACTGAAGCTTTCTTT. Translated, it gives CSASSAGENTEAFF.

V gene TRBV7-8 combines with J gene TRBJ2-3, with D tentatively TRBD2 (5 bases). The V gene's germline CDR1 is SGHVS and CDR2 FQNEAQ. The V and J ends lost 6 bases and 2 bases respectively, with 15 bases between them. This CDR3 comprises 15 residues. CDR3 DNA sequence: TGTGCCAGCAGGGCTACTAGAGCCTCCACAGATACGCAGTATTTT. Its translation is CASRATRASTDTQYF. Full variable domain (outside the CDR3, taken from reference TRBV7-8 and TRBJ2-3): GAGVSQSPRYKVAKRGQDVALRCDPISGHVSLFWYQQALGQGPEFLTYFQNEAQLDKSGLPSDRFFAERPEGSVSTLKIQRTQQEDSAVYLCASRATRASTDTQYFGPGTRLTVL.

This clonotype was found many times. The genes are TRBV2 and TRBJ2-7; 9 positions agree with TRBD1. This CDR3 has 15 amino acids. V shed 5 bases and J 4 bases; nucleotides not matched to a gene: 9. The germline CDR1 and CDR2 sequences are SNHLY and FYNNEI. The CDR3 DNA reads as TGTGCCAGCAGTCCACAGGGGGCAATTAATTACGAGCAGTACTTC. Translating it yields CASSPQGAINYEQYF.

This clonotype has at least ten counts. The CDR3 reads CSAYREVFVYWGYTF. The CDR3 DNA reads as TGCAGTGCTTACCGGGAAGTTTTTGTATATTGGGGCTACACCTTC. This chain connects TRBV20-1 to TRBJ1-2, with D unclear. V lost 5 bases and J 8 bases, leaving 24 bases between the germline ends. Per the germline V gene, CDR1 is DFQATT and CDR2 is SNEGSKA (reference sequence). The CDR3 has 15 residues.

This clonotype has a handful of counts. This sequence joins TRBV12-3 or TRBV12-4 and TRBJ1-1, with D possibly being TRBD1 (6 bases). This CDR3 contains 14 residues. Trimming removed 8 bases from V and 3 bases from J, with 16 bases in between. The CDR3 coding sequence is TGTGCCAGCTCATCATGGGGGGCGGACACTGAAGCTTTCTTT. Translating it yields CASSSWGADTEAFF.

This clonotype was counted ten times or more. This rearrangement joins TRBV30 to TRBJ2-1; 11 nucleotides line up with TRBD2. The V gene's germline CDR1 is GTSNPN and CDR2 SVGIG (reference sequence). With V trimmed by 4 bases and J by 1 base, 12 bases remained unmatched. The CDR3 is made up of 18 amino acids. CDR3 coding DNA: TGTGCCTGGACCATAAAACCGGGACTAGCGGTATCCTACAATGAGCAGTTCTTC. It codes for CAWTIKPGLAVSYNEQFF.

This clonotype was recorded many times. The CDR3 bases are TGTGCCAGCAGTTTCCGGGACAGGGGCGACGAGCAGTACTTC. Protein product: CASSFRDRGDEQYF. The gene calls are TRBV12-3 or TRBV12-4 and TRBJ2-7; the match to TRBD1 covers 10 bases. CDR3 length equals 14 residues. Trimming removed 3 bases from V and 5 bases from J; junction bases left unmatched: 4.

In its sample, this clonotype was seen many times. The genes are TRBV2 and TRBJ1-3; a weak D match, TRBD1 (5 bases). V lost 8 bases to trimming and J lost 2 bases, with 22 bases between them. This CDR3 has 17 residues. The germline V gene has CDR1 SNHLY and CDR2 FYNNEI. CDR3 sequence: CASSIRGGESPGNTIYF. The CDR3 DNA reads TGTGCCAGCTCTATCCGCGGGGGAGAATCCCCTGGAAACACCATATATTTT.

This clonotype was counted ten times or more. This sequence joins TRBV7-6 and TRBJ2-1; TRBD1 might be the D (5 bases). From germline, CDR1 is SGHVS and CDR2 FNYEAQ. This CDR3 has 14 amino acids. The V gene lost 5 bases and the J gene lost 5 bases, with 13 bases spanning the gap. The CDR3, as DNA: TGTGCCAGCAGCCGGAGCACAGGCAACAATGAGCAGTTCTTC. Translation gives CASSRSTGNNEQFF. The full variable domain, with the rest looked up from reference TRBV7-6 and TRBJ2-1, is GAGVSQSPRYKVTKRGQDVALRCDPISGHVSLYWYRQALGQGPEFLTYFNYEAQQDKSGLPNDRFSAERPEGSISTLTIQRTEQRDSAMYRCASSRSTGNNEQFFGPGTRLTVL.

This clonotype has ten or more counts. V and J are TRBV6-5 and TRBJ1-1; no firm D call. Germline CDR1 is MNHEY and CDR2 is SVGAGI. The CDR3 extends over 14 amino acids. Trimming removed 8 bases from V and 0 bases from J, with 13 bases in between. The CDR3 DNA is TGTGCCAGCGCCACAAGGGTCATGAACACTGAAGCTTTCTTT. Translation: CASATRVMNTEAFF.

This clonotype was counted many times. This chain joins TRBV7-2 and TRBJ1-1; D perhaps matches TRBD1 (6 bases). Trimming cost V 5 bases and J 3 bases, with 16 bases left between them. This CDR3 comprises 15 residues. CDR1 is SGHTA and CDR2 is FQGNSA in the germline V gene. The CDR3 is CASSPKYRADTEAFF. In DNA form, the CDR3 reads TGTGCCAGCAGCCCTAAATACAGGGCGGACACTGAAGCTTTCTTT.

CDR3 amino acids: CATGGSYEQYF. CDR3 in DNA: TGTGCCACTGGCGGTAGCTACGAGCAGTACTTC. The chain recombines TRBV2 with TRBJ2-7; D uncertain. The CDR3 extends over 11 amino acids. Germline V gene data show CDR1 as SNHLY and CDR2 as FYNNEI. Trimming left V 10 bases short and J 3 bases short, with 10 bases between.

This clonotype is labeled as medium-sized. V is TRBV10-3 and J is TRBJ1-1; the D gene is possibly TRBD1 (5 bases). The germline gives CDR1 ENHRY, CDR2 SYGVKD. V lost 2 bases, J lost 2 bases, and 9 bases lay in between. CDR3 length: 14 amino acids. The CDR3 DNA is TGTGCCATCAGTGAGGGCAGGGCAAACACTGAAGCTTTCTTT. It encodes CAISEGRANTEAFF.

In its sample, this clonotype was seen many times. The rearrangement links TRBV10-3 to TRBJ2-3; 12 positions match TRBD2. The CDR3 consists of 18 residues. Trimming removed 8 bases from V and 0 bases from J; junction bases left unmatched: 12. Per germline, CDR1 ENHRY and CDR2 SYGVKD. The CDR3 nucleotides are TGTGCCATCGGACCGGGACTAGCGGGCCGACAGAGCACAGATACGCAGTATTTT. Amino acid sequence: CAIGPGLAGRQSTDTQYF.

The rearrangement joins TRBV10-3 to TRBJ2-1; D possibly corresponds to TRBD2 (5 bases). The germline V gene encodes CDR1 ENHRY and CDR2 SYGVKD. There are 15 residues in the CDR3. Deletions cut 4 bases from V and 6 bases from J, with 16 bases between. This CDR3 is CAISVTRVGVNEQFF. In DNA, the CDR3 is TGTGCCATCAGTGTGACGAGGGTGGGCGTCAATGAGCAGTTCTTC.

There are many counts of this clonotype. J is TRBJ2-7 and V is TRBV20-1; 7 bases fit TRBD2. V was clipped by 6 bases and J by 6 bases; unmatched bases: 14. Germline loops: CDR1 DFQATT, CDR2 SNEGSKA (reference sequence). The CDR3 covers 14 residues. CDR3 loop: CSARWERGTSEQYF. The CDR3 DNA sequence: TGCAGTGCCCGGTGGGAGCGGGGAACGAGCGAGCAGTACTTC.

Regarding this clonotype: A much larger clone differs by one base, so this may be a read error. The chain uses TRBV12-3 or TRBV12-4 and TRBJ2-1; TRBD2 aligns across 9 bases. The CDR3 spans 14 residues. CDR3 residues: CASSSDWREGERFF. The CDR3 bases are TGTGCCAGCAGCTCCGACTGGCGGGAGGGAGAGCGGTTCTTC.

This clonotype was seen ten or more times. The genes are TRBV5-5 and TRBJ1-5; D is perhaps TRBD1 (5 bases). Germline V gives CDR1 SGHKS, CDR2 YYEKEE (reference sequence). This CDR3 comprises 16 residues. V gave up 0 bases and J gave up 3 bases, with 13 bases separating them. CDR3 bases: TGTGCCAGCAGCTTGGCATGGGGGGATAACAATCAGCCCCAGCATTTT. Translated: CASSLAWGDNNQPQHF.

This clonotype came up a few times. The V call is TRBV27, the J call TRBJ1-4; unclear D gene. Germline V lookup: CDR1 MNHEY, CDR2 SMNVEV (reference sequence). Trimming shortened V by 2 bases and J by 6 bases, and 10 bases separated the two germline ends. This CDR3 is built from 14 residues. The DNA of the CDR3 is TGTGCCAGCAGTTTAGTAGGATGGGATGAAAAACTGTTTTTT. Translated, it gives CASSLVGWDEKLFF.

The V call is TRBV11-2, the J call TRBJ1-5; 8 nucleotides agree with TRBD1. Germline-derived CDR1 and CDR2 are SGHAT and FQNNGV. J gave up 6 bases and V 5 bases, and 6 bases lay outside the gene matches. The CDR3 consists of 14 residues. DNA of the CDR3: TGTGCCAGCAGCGCCAGGACAGGGACTCAGCCCCAGCATTTT. Its translation is CASSARTGTQPQHF.